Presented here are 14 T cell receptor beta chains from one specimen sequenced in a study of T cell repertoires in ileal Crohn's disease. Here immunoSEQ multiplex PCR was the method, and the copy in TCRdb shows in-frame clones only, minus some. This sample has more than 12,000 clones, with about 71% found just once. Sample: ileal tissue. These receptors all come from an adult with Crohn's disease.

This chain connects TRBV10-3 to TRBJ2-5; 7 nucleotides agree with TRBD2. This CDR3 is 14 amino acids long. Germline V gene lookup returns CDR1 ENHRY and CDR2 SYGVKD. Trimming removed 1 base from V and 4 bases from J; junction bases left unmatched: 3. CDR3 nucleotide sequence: TGTGCCATCAGTGAGTGGGAGCGGGGAGAGACCCAGTACTTC. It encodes CAISEWERGETQYF.

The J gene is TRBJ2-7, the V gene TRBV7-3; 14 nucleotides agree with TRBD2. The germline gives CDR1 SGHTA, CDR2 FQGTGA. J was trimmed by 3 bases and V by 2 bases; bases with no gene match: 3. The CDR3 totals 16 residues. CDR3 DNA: TGTGCCAGCAGCTTAGAAGGGACTAGCGGGGGCTACGAGCAGTACTTC. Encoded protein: CASSLEGTSGGYEQYF.

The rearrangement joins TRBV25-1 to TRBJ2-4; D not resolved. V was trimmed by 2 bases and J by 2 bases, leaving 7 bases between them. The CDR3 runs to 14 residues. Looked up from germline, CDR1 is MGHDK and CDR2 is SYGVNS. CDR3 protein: CASSEGGTKNIQYF. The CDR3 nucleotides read TGTGCCAGCAGTGAAGGTGGTACCAAAAACATTCAGTACTTC. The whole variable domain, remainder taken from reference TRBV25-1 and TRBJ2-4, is EADIYQTPRYLVIGTGKKITLECSQTMGHDKMYWYQQDPGMELHLIHYSYGVNSTEKGDLSSESTVSRIRTEHFPLTLESARPSHTSQYLCASSEGGTKNIQYFGAGTRLSVL.

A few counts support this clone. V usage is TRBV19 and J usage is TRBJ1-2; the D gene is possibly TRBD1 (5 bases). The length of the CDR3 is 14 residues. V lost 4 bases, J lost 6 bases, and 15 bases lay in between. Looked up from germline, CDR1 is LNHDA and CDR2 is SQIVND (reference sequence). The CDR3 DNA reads TGTGCCAGTAGTACCGTTGAGGGGCGCGATGGCTACACCTTC. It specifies CASSTVEGRDGYTF.

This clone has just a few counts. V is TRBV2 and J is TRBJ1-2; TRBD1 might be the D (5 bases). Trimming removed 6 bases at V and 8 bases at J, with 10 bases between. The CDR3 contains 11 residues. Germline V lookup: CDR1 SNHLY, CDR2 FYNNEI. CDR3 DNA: TGTGCCAGCAGACAGGACGCAGGCTACACCTTC. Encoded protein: CASRQDAGYTF. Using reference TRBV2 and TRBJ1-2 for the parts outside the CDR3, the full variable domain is EPEVTQTPSHQVTQMGQEVILRCVPISNHLYFYWYRQILGQKVEFLVSFYNNEISEKSEIFDDQFSVERPDGSNFTLKIRSTKLEDSAMYFCASRQDAGYTFGSGTRLTVV.

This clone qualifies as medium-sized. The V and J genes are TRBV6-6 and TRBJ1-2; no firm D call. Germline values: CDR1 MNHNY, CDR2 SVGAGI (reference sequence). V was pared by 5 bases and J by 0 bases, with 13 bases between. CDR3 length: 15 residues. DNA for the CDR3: TGTGCCAGCAGTAGACTGGAGGGAACTAACTATGGCTACACCTTC. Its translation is CASSRLEGTNYGYTF.

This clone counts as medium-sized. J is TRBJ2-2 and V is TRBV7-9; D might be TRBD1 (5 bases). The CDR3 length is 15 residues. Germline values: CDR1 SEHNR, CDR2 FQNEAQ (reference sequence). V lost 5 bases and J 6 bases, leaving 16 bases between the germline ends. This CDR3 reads CASSADRDWAGELFF. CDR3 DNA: TGTGCCAGCAGCGCAGACAGAGACTGGGCCGGGGAGCTGTTTTTT.

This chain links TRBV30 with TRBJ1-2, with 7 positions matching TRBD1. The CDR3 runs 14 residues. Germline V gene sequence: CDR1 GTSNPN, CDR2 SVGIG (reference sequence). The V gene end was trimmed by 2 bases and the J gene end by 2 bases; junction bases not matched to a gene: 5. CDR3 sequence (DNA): TGTGCCTGGAGTAGCCGGGACAGCAACTATGGCTACACCTTC. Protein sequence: CAWSSRDSNYGYTF.

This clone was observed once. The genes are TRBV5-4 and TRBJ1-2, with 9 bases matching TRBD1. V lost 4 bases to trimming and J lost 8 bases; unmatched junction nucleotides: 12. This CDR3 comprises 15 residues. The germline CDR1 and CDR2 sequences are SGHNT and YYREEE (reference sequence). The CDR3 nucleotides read TGTGCCAGCAGCAGGAGAACAGGGGGCTTGGAGGGCTACACCTTC. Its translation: CASSRRTGGLEGYTF. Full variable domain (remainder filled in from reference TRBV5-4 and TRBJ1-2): ETGVTQSPTHLIKTRGQQVTLRCSSQSGHNTVSWYQQALGQGPQFIFQYYREEENGRGNFPPRFSGLQFPNYSSELNVNALELDDSALYLCASSRRTGGLEGYTFGSGTRLTVV.

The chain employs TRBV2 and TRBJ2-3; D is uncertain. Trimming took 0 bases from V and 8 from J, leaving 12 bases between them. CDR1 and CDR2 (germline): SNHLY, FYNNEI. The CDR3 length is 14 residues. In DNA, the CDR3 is TGTGCCAGCAGTGAAGCGGCTGCCGACGGTACGCAGTATTTT. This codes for CASSEAAADGTQYF.

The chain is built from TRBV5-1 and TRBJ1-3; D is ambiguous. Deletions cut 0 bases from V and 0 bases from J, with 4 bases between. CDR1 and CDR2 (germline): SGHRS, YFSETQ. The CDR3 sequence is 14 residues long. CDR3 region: CASSLGSSGNTIYF. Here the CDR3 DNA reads TGCGCCAGCAGCTTGGGGAGCTCTGGAAACACCATATATTTT.

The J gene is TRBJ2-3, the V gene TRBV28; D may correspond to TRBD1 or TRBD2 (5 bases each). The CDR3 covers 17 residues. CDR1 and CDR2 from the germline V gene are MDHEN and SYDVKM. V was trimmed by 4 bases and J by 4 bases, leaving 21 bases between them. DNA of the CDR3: TGTGCCAGCAGTTCGGCCAGGGCCGCCAACGGGGCAGATACGCAGTATTTT. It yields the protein CASSSARAANGADTQYF.

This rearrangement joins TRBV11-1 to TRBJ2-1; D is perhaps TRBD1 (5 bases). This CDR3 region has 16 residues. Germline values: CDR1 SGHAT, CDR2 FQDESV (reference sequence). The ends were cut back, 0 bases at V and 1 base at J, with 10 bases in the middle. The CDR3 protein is CASSLAQGSSYNEQFF. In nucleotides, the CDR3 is TGTGCCAGCAGCTTAGCTCAGGGATCTTCCTACAATGAGCAGTTCTTC.

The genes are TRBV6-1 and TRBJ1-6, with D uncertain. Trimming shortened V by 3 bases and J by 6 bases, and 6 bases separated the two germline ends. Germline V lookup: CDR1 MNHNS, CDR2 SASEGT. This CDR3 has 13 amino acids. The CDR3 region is CASSDSSNSPLHF. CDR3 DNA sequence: TGTGCCAGCAGTGACAGTTCTAATTCACCCCTCCACTTT.